Shown below are 18 T cell receptor beta chains from a single sample sequenced in a study of PD-L1 blockade in urothelial cancer. The time point is: peripheral blood 6 weeks after treatment start. Method: immunoSEQ multiplex PCR; TCRdb's copy keeps in-frame clones and lacks some. Of tens of thousands of clones in the sample, 82% are singletons; the top ten hold about 1.5%. The sample in question was PBMCs, obtained around atezolizumab (anti-PD-L1) treatment. The receptors originated from a man between 70 and 80 years old with urothelial cancer.

CDR3 nucleotides: TGCGCCAGCAGCCAAGTAAGCGGGAGGAGGATTAATGAGCAGTTCTTC. This encodes CASSQVSGRRINEQFF. The V call is TRBV4-1, the J call TRBJ2-1, with 9 positions matching TRBD2. Trimming took 1 base from V and 7 from J; bases not matched to a gene: 8. The CDR3 is 16 amino acids. Germline CDR1 is MGHRA and CDR2 is YSYEKL.

The chain is built from TRBV27 and TRBJ1-2, with D maybe TRBD1 (5 bases). Between the trimmed V and J ends, which lost 3 bases and 6 bases, there was a span of 20 bases. The CDR3 sequence is 16 residues long. The germline gives CDR1 MNHEY, CDR2 SMNVEV (reference sequence). As DNA, the CDR3 is TGTGCCAGCAGTTTTGACCGGGGGGGAATGAGACATGGCTACACCTTC. This sequence encodes CASSFDRGGMRHGYTF.

The chain combines TRBV19 with TRBJ2-1; no clear D gene. The germline V gene has CDR1 LNHDA and CDR2 SQIVND (reference sequence). CDR3 length: 14 residues. V dropped 0 bases and J dropped 6 bases, with 9 bases sitting between them. CDR3 residues: CASSIDPSSNEQFF. The DNA of the CDR3 is TGTGCCAGTAGTATAGATCCCAGTTCCAATGAGCAGTTCTTC.

In nucleotides, the CDR3 is TGCAGCGTGGCCCGGGAGGGTCAAGAGACCCAGTACTTC. This sequence encodes CSVAREGQETQYF. The chain combines TRBV29-1 with TRBJ2-5; 8 bases agree with TRBD2. The trim removed 6 bases at V and 2 bases at J, leaving 5 bases unmatched. The CDR3 is 13 residues long. Germline CDR1 reads SQVTM; CDR2 reads ANQGSEA.

This chain uses TRBV19 with TRBJ2-2; 11 nucleotides align to TRBD2. With 4 bases clipped from V and 0 bases from J, the junction kept 25 bases outside the gene matches. The germline V gene encodes CDR1 LNHDA and CDR2 SQIVND (reference sequence). The CDR3 is 24 amino acids. CDR3 nucleotides: TGTGCCAGTAGTAAACGACTAGCGGGATTTTTTCCTCGGAGTAGGGAGCCGAACACCGGGGAGCTGTTTTTT. This translates into CASSKRLAGFFPRSREPNTGELFF. Filled out from reference TRBV19 and TRBJ2-2, the complete variable domain reads DGGITQSPKYLFRKEGQNVTLSCEQNLNHDAMYWYRQDPGQGLRLIYYSQIVNDFQKGDIAEGYSVSREKKESFPLTVTSAQKNPTAFYLCASSKRLAGFFPRSREPNTGELFFGEGSRLTVL.

The V call is TRBV10-2, the J call TRBJ2-5; possibly TRBD2 for D (6 bases). V was cut by 2 bases and J by 5 bases, with 9 bases left in between. Germline-derived CDR1 and CDR2 are WSHSY and SAAADI. This CDR3 has 13 residues. The CDR3 is CASSEILAETQYF. As DNA, the CDR3 is TGCGCCAGCAGTGAGATCCTAGCGGAGACCCAGTACTTC.

V and J are TRBV6-5 and TRBJ2-7, with 11 bases aligning to TRBD2. The CDR3 extends over 15 amino acids. Germline lookup yields CDR1 MNHEY and CDR2 SVGAGI. Germline trimming cut 6 bases from V and 1 base from J; bases unmatched to any gene: 5. The CDR3 region has the DNA TGTGCCAGCAGGTTCGGGACTAGCGGTTCCTACGAGCAGTACTTC. This translates into CASRFGTSGSYEQYF.

This clone has just one count. The gene calls are TRBV28 and TRBJ2-3; 10 nucleotides line up with TRBD2. J lost 2 bases, V lost 6 bases, and 5 bases had no gene match. Germline V lookup: CDR1 MDHEN, CDR2 SYDVKM. The CDR3 sequence is 15 residues long. CDR3 sequence: CASSRTSGSTDTQYF. The CDR3 DNA reads as TGTGCCAGCAGCCGGACTAGCGGATCCACAGATACGCAGTATTTT.

The gene calls are TRBV12-5 and TRBJ1-2, with 7 bases fitting TRBD1. The CDR3 consists of 13 residues. Germline CDR1 LGHNT, CDR2 FRNRAP. Trimming removed 2 bases from V and 11 bases from J; junction bases left unmatched: 8. The CDR3 here is CASGLLAQGQYTF. In nucleotides, the CDR3 is TGTGCTAGTGGTTTGCTCGCACAGGGACAGTACACCTTC.

The chain combines TRBV7-9 with TRBJ2-7; D uncertain. CDR1 is SEHNR, CDR2 FQNEAQ, per germline (reference sequence). This CDR3 contains 12 residues. The V end lost 5 bases, the J end lost 3 bases, and 8 bases lay between the germline ends. The CDR3 DNA reads as TGTGCCAGCAGCCAATTTGTCTACGAGCAGTACTTC. Translation gives CASSQFVYEQYF.

This CDR3 reads CASSLSGLAGANFTYEQYF. The CDR3 DNA reads TGTGCCAGCAGCCTTTCGGGACTAGCGGGAGCTAATTTCACCTACGAGCAGTACTTC. The rearrangement links TRBV21-1 to TRBJ2-7; the table assigns TRBD2, which was not confirmed against the DNA. TRBV21-1 corresponds to a pseudogene. The CDR3 has 19 amino acids.

This sequence joins TRBV29-1 and TRBJ1-2, with 7 bases fitting TRBD1. V gave up 7 bases and J gave up 5 bases; unmatched junction bases: 7. Germline CDR1 is SQVTM and CDR2 is ANQGSEA. The CDR3 contains 12 residues. CDR3 bases: TGCAGCGCCGGGGACAGTGGTTATGGCTACACCTTC. Translated: CSAGDSGYGYTF. Looking up the rest from reference TRBV29-1 and TRBJ1-2 gives the full variable domain: SAVISQKPSRDICQRGTSLTIQCQVDSQVTMMFWYRQQPGQSLTLIATANQGSEATYESGFVIDKFPISRPNLTFSTLTVSNMSPEDSSIYLCSAGDSGYGYTFGSGTRLTVV.

This clone appeared a single time. V and J are TRBV11-3 and TRBJ1-2; D possibly corresponds to TRBD1 (5 bases). The CDR3 spans 13 residues. CDR1 and CDR2 (germline): SGHNT, YENEEA. Trimming left V 4 bases short and J 7 bases short, with 13 bases between. The CDR3 reads CASSSQGHIGYTF. The CDR3 coding sequence is TGTGCCAGCAGCTCGCAAGGACATATTGGCTACACCTTC.

The chain is built from TRBV28 and TRBJ2-7, with TRBD1 matching 12 bases. Trimming removed 5 bases from V and 0 bases from J; junction bases left unmatched: 5. The germline CDR1 and CDR2 sequences are MDHEN and SYDVKM. This CDR3 spans 16 amino acids. CDR3 residues: CASSAPGQGASYEQYF. DNA of the CDR3: TGTGCCAGCAGTGCCCCGGGACAGGGGGCCTCCTACGAGCAGTACTTC.

The V call is TRBV28, the J call TRBJ1-4; TRBD1 might be the D (6 bases). V lost 8 bases and J 5 bases, leaving 12 bases between the germline ends. This CDR3 is 13 amino acids long. The germline V gene encodes CDR1 MDHEN and CDR2 SYDVKM. In nucleotides, the CDR3 is TGTGCCAGCGAATCGGGGGGCAATGAAAAACTGTTTTTT. Translating it yields CASESGGNEKLFF.

This chain joins TRBV27 and TRBJ2-7, with TRBD1 matching over 11 bases. Germline CDR1 MNHEY, CDR2 SMNVEV (reference sequence). V lost 5 bases to trimming and J lost 6 bases; unmatched junction nucleotides: 3. The CDR3 has 13 residues. The chain's CDR3 is CASSRDRGIEQYF. CDR3 in DNA: TGTGCCAGCAGTCGGGACAGGGGGATCGAGCAGTACTTC.

In its sample, this clone was seen once. The CDR3 nucleotides are TGTGCCAGCAGTCGAGACAGGGGCTACAATGAGCAGTTCTTC. It encodes CASSRDRGYNEQFF. This chain connects TRBV6-1 to TRBJ2-1; TRBD1 agrees at 8 bases. CDR1 is MNHNS and CDR2 is SASEGT in the germline V gene. The junction had 3 bases not matched to a gene; V was cut back by 5 bases and J by 3 bases. CDR3 length: 14 residues.

This chain joins TRBV5-1 and TRBJ2-7; D uncertain. Germline loops: CDR1 SGHRS, CDR2 YFSETQ. This CDR3 comprises 12 residues. V lost 4 bases and J lost 0, with 5 bases in between. DNA for the CDR3: TGCGCCAGCAGCGTCAACTCCTACGAGCAGTACTTC. As protein: CASSVNSYEQYF.